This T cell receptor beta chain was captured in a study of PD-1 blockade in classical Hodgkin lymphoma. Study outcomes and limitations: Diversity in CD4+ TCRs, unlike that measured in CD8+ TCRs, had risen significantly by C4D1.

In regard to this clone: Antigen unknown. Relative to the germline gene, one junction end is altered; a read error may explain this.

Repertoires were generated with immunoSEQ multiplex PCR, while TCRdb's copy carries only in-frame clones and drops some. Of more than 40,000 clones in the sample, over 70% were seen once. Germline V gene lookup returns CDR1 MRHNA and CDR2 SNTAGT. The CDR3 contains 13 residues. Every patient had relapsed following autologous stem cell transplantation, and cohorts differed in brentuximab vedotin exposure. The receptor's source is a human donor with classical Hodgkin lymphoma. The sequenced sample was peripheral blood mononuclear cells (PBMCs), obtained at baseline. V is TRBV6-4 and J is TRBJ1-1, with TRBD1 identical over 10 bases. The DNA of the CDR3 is TGTGCCAGCAGTTACTCGACAGGGGGCAAAGCTTTCTTT. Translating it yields CASSYSTGGKAFF.